This T cell receptor beta chain was identified in a study of cytomegalovirus exposure and HLA in healthy donors. Turning to the study itself: Earlier work reported about 110 million unique TCR beta sequences from some 180 million T cells. Study conclusions and caveats: Listed as cytomegalovirus-associated were 150 or so TCR beta chains.

As to this clone: Its antigen is as yet unknown.

Researchers ran the PCR with 60 Vbeta and 13 Jbeta primers. Here immunoSEQ multiplex PCR was the method, and the copy in TCRdb shows in-frame clones only, minus some. This sample has more than 150,000 clones; approximately 81% occur once, and the top ten carry less than 4.5%. CDR1 and CDR2 (germline): SNHLY, FYNNEI. The CDR3 loop spans 15 amino acids. V lost 6 bases to trimming and J lost 5 bases; unmatched junction nucleotides: 9. The sample consisted of PBMCs. This chain connects TRBV2 to TRBJ1-5; 8 nucleotides align to TRBD1. The receptor was derived from a man in his forties or fifties in good health and CMV-seronegative. The CDR3 sequence is CASRTGGLGDQPQHF. The CDR3 DNA sequence: TGTGCCAGCAGAACAGGGGGGCTGGGCGATCAGCCCCAGCATTTT.